This T cell receptor (beta chain) was recorded in a study of radiotherapy plus CTLA-4 blockade in lung cancer. CDR3 length: 12 residues. The V gene's germline CDR1 is SQVTM and CDR2 ANQGSEA. V was shortened by 6 bases and J by 2 bases, with 5 bases between the two germline ends. Libraries were prepared by immunoSEQ multiplex PCR; TCRdb keeps only in-frame clonotypes and omits some of them. The sample records roughly 110,000 clones, roughly 84% being singletons. The sample here was peripheral blood, taken from a patient treated with radiotherapy plus ipilimumab. This chain links TRBV29-1 with TRBJ2-6; no clear D. The TCR originated in a human donor with non-small cell lung cancer that progressed on radiotherapy plus ipilimumab. Some clones in this sample may be carry-over from other donors' samples. The CDR3 nucleotides are TGCAGCGTAGTCGCTGGGGCCAACGTCCTGACTTTC. This gives the protein CSVVAGANVLTF.